Detailed here is one T cell receptor beta chain. Its antigen is unknown. The length of the CDR3 is 11 residues. V lost 5 bases, J lost 15 bases, and 13 bases lay in between. The data were obtained in a study of blood T cells in healthy people across ages. General observations from the study: Older age coincided with a roughly linear decline in TCR beta diversity per million T cells. Reliance upon unsorted PBMCs precluded definitive naive versus antigen-experienced comparison.

With a J-beta primer mix and a sample-barcoded 5' primer, a second PCR ran about 6 to 11 cycles. TCRdb called the 5' RACE reads again in MiXCR, with one record for every CDR3 protein. Of fewer than 2 million distinct CDR3 sequences listed, 35% to 50% are singletons. The sequenced sample was blood. This clonotype was sampled from a human donor in good health. V is TRBV12-3 or TRBV12-4 and J is TRBJ1-4, with D maybe TRBD1 (6 bases). The chain's CDR3 is CASSNNREVFF. As DNA, the CDR3 is TGTGCCAGCAGTAACAACAGGGAAGTGTTTTTT.